This is a list of T cell receptor beta chains from one sample in a study of shared clonotypes between healthy human individuals. This table comes from immunoSEQ multiplex PCR, and its TCRdb copy is limited to in-frame clones, with some not included. The sample includes under 2,500,000 clones, nearly 97% of them seen just once. The sequencing input was naive CD4+ T cells sorted from blood. The receptors come from a man in his late teens or twenties in good health. Both conserved end residues are part of each CDR3. D genes are given only for firm matches. Expanded clones get a size class; other rows say once, few or many, or leave the size out.

DNA	CDR3	V	J	size	D
TGTGCCAGCAGCCCGGGACTAGCGGGGGGTTCCTACGAGCAGTACTTC	CASSPGLAGGSYEQYF	TRBV5-4	TRBJ2-7	-	TRBD2
TGTGCCAGCAGGTACAGGGCGGACACCGGGGAGCTGTTTTTT	CASRYRADTGELFF	TRBV2	TRBJ2-2	-	-
TGTGCCAGCAGTCGAGGCGGTGGCGGGAGGGCCGGGGCAGATACGCAGTATTTT	CASSRGGGGRAGADTQYF	TRBV11-2	TRBJ2-3	-	TRBD2
TGCGCCAGCCAGCGGGACCCTGGGAGGATTGGGGCTGAAGCTTTCTTT	CASQRDPGRIGAEAFF	TRBV4-1	TRBJ1-1	-	-
TGTGCCAGCTCACCACCGTTTACAGGGACCTACTATGGCTACACCTTC	CASSPPFTGTYYGYTF	TRBV18	TRBJ1-2	-	-
TGTGCCAGCAGGCTCTTACAGGATATGGGCACTGAAGCTTTCTTT	CASRLLQDMGTEAFF	TRBV6-1	TRBJ1-1	once	-
TGTGCCAGCAGCTTAGCGCTCCCCTCGGGCAATGAGCAGTTCTTC	CASSLALPSGNEQFF	TRBV13	TRBJ2-1	once	-
-	CASSSSWRLNTEAFF	TRBV28	TRBJ1-1	-	-
TGTGCCTGGAGTGGACAGTTCACCGGGGAGCTGTTTTTT	CAWSGQFTGELFF	TRBV30	TRBJ2-2	-	-
TGTGCCAGCAGCTCCCCGGAGTCAGCCAAAAACATTCAGTACTTC	CASSSPESAKNIQYF	TRBV28	TRBJ2-4	-	-
TGCGCCAGCAGCTTGGCCGGAATCGTTTACAATGAGCAGTTCTTC	CASSLAGIVYNEQFF	TRBV5-1	TRBJ2-1	-	-
TGTGCCTGGACCGCGGGTGGCTACGAGCAGTACTTC	CAWTAGGYEQYF	TRBV30	TRBJ2-7	-	-
TGTGCCTGGAGTGTAAGTCACAATGAGCAGTTCTTC	CAWSVSHNEQFF	TRBV30	TRBJ2-1	-	-
TGTGCCAGCAGCCCCCGACAGGACACCTACGAGCAGTACTTC	CASSPRQDTYEQYF	TRBV6-5	TRBJ2-7	-	-
TGTGCCACCAGCAGGAACAGGAGTTTAGCCAAAAACATTCAGTACTTC	CATSRNRSLAKNIQYF	TRBV15	TRBJ2-4	-	-
TGTGCCAGCTCACCCGGACAGGGATTCTCCTACGAGCAGTACTTC	CASSPGQGFSYEQYF	TRBV18	TRBJ2-7	-	TRBD1
TGTGCCAGCAGCCCGGGACAGTTGAACACTGAAGCTTTCTTT	CASSPGQLNTEAFF	TRBV7-2	TRBJ1-1	-	TRBD1
TGTGCCAGCAGCTTAGTTGCGGGAGGTGGGAATGAGCAGTTCTTC	CASSLVAGGGNEQFF	TRBV7-2	TRBJ2-1	once	TRBD2
TGTGCCAGCGGGGCGGGAGTGAACACCGGGGAGCTGTTTTTT	CASGAGVNTGELFF	TRBV6-1	TRBJ2-2	-	TRBD2
TGTGCCACCACAGGGGAAGCACTCGGCTACACCTTC	CATTGEALGYTF	TRBV19	TRBJ1-2	-	TRBD1
TGTGCCAGCTCACCAGACAACAGGGAGCGCGAGCAGTACTTC	CASSPDNREREQYF	TRBV18	TRBJ2-7	-	-
TGTGCCAGCAGTTTAGGGGTCGGTAATTCACCCCTCCACTTT	CASSLGVGNSPLHF	TRBV27	TRBJ1-6	-	-
TGTGCCAGCAGTCAAACAGGCTCCTACGAGCAGTACTTC	CASSQTGSYEQYF	TRBV28	TRBJ2-7	once	-
TGTGCCAGCAGTTTACAGGGGGCAAGCACAGATACGCAGTATTTT	CASSLQGASTDTQYF	TRBV6-6	TRBJ2-3	-	TRBD1
TGCGCCAGCAGCCAGGACCCGGGCGGCTACACCTTC	CASSQDPGGYTF	TRBV5-1	TRBJ1-2	-	-
TGTGCCATCCAGGGAGCTGGAAACACCATATATTTT	CAIQGAGNTIYF	TRBV10-3	TRBJ1-3	-	-
TGCGCCAGCAGTGCGGGACCAAGCTCCTACAATGAGCAGTTCTTC	CASSAGPSSYNEQFF	TRBV10-1	TRBJ2-1	-	-
TGTGCCAGCCGACTTAATCCCTCTAGCGGAAACACCATATATTTT	CASRLNPSSGNTIYF	TRBV27	TRBJ1-3	-	-
TGTGCCAGCAGTTACCAGGAAAAACTGTTTTTT	CASSYQEKLFF	TRBV6-6	TRBJ1-4	-	-
TGTGCCTGGACGGGGGGGTCTGGGGCCAACGTCCTGACTTTC	CAWTGGSGANVLTF	TRBV30	TRBJ2-6	-	TRBD2
TGTGCCTGGAGTGTTAGGGGTGGAGAGACCCAGTACTTC	CAWSVRGGETQYF	TRBV30	TRBJ2-5	-	-
TGTGCCTGGAGTTCTGGACAGGGCCATGCGTCCCTCCACTTT	CAWSSGQGHASLHF	TRBV30	TRBJ1-6	-	TRBD1
TGTGCCAGCAGCACCACTCAGGGGTCTGGGGCCAACGTCCTGACTTTC	CASSTTQGSGANVLTF	TRBV7-9	TRBJ2-6	-	-
TGCGCCAGCAGCCAGGCCCCGGGACAGGGAGTAATAATGGGTGGCAATCAGCCCCAGCATTTT	CASSQAPGQGVIMGGNQPQHF	TRBV4-1	TRBJ1-5	-	TRBD1
TGTGCCAGCAGCGTAGGGGAGGGGGCGAATCAGCCCCAGCATTTT	CASSVGEGANQPQHF	TRBV9	TRBJ1-5	-	TRBD1
TGCGCCAGCAGCGTTGGGATAAATAGCGGCTACACCTTC	CASSVGINSGYTF	TRBV5-1	TRBJ1-2	-	-
TGCAGTGCTAGTCCGGGCTACGAGCAGTACTTC	CSASPGYEQYF	TRBV20-1	TRBJ2-7	-	-
TGCGCCAGCAGCCAAGATAGAGGGCCTTACAATGAGCAGTTCTTC	CASSQDRGPYNEQFF	TRBV4-3	TRBJ2-1	once	-
TGTGCCATCAGTGTTGGGGAGGCGAACACCGGGGAGCTGTTTTTT	CAISVGEANTGELFF	TRBV10-3	TRBJ2-2	-	-
TGCGCCAGCAGTGAGTCGAGCCCTATTAGCACGCAGTATTTT	CASSESSPISTQYF	TRBV10-2	TRBJ2-3	once	-
TGTGCCAGCAGTGATGCGCGGACAGGGGACTATGGCTACACCTTC	CASSDARTGDYGYTF	TRBV6-1	TRBJ1-2	-	TRBD1
TGTGCCAGCAGCCTCGACAGGGCCCAGCCCCAGCATTTT	CASSLDRAQPQHF	TRBV7-2	TRBJ1-5	-	TRBD1
TGTGCCAGCAGCCCCCCGGGTAACTATGGCTACACCTTC	CASSPPGNYGYTF	TRBV6-6	TRBJ1-2	few	-
TGTGCCAGCAGAGAAGACGGATACTATGGCTACACCTTC	CASREDGYYGYTF	TRBV28	TRBJ1-2	-	-
TGTGCCAGCAGCGTAGGTTCCTACAATGAGCAGTTCTTC	CASSVGSYNEQFF	TRBV9	TRBJ2-1	-	-
TGTGCCAGCAGTTCAGACAGCCTCGGGGCCTACGAGCAGTACTTC	CASSSDSLGAYEQYF	TRBV28	TRBJ2-7	-	-
TGTGCCAGCAGCTTAGCGCCGGGCACTAATGAAAAACTGTTTTTT	CASSLAPGTNEKLFF	TRBV7-2	TRBJ1-4	-	-
TGTGCCTGGGGAGACAGGGACACTGAAGCTTTCTTT	CAWGDRDTEAFF	TRBV30	TRBJ1-1	-	TRBD1
TGCAGTGCTAAAGGGGATCAGCCCCAGCATTTT	CSAKGDQPQHF	TRBV20-1	TRBJ1-5	-	-
TGTGCCAGCAGCTTAGTAACAGGGCAAAATTCACCCCTCCACTTT	CASSLVTGQNSPLHF	TRBV7-8	TRBJ1-6	-	-
TGTGCCAGTACAAGTGGAGGTGGCAATCAGCCCCAGCATTTT	CASTSGGGNQPQHF	TRBV19	TRBJ1-5	-	-
TGTGCCAGCAGCTCCCCAGGTGGAGTTTACAATGAGCAGTTCTTC	CASSSPGGVYNEQFF	TRBV28	TRBJ2-1	-	-
TGTGCCAGCAGTTTACTTGGACAGGTCCCCAACACTGAAGCTTTCTTT	CASSLLGQVPNTEAFF	TRBV28	TRBJ1-1	-	TRBD1
TGTGCCAGCAGCTTAGCTCTGGCCAGTTCTTACTATGGCTACACCTTC	CASSLALASSYYGYTF	TRBV7-2	TRBJ1-2	-	-
TGTGCCAGTAGTCCAGACAGTTTCTTTAGCACAGATACGCAGTATTTT	CASSPDSFFSTDTQYF	TRBV19	TRBJ2-3	-	-
TGTGCCAGCAGTCCCCCGGGGGGCCCTCAAGAGACCCAGTACTTC	CASSPPGGPQETQYF	TRBV28	TRBJ2-5	-	-
TGTGCCAGCAGCGTAACAGGGTACAATTCACCCCTCCACTTT	CASSVTGYNSPLHF	TRBV9	TRBJ1-6	-	-
TGTGCCAGCAGTTTAGTCCAGGACTATTCTGGAAACACCATATATTTT	CASSLVQDYSGNTIYF	TRBV28	TRBJ1-3	-	-
TGTGCCAGCAGCGAGCACGGGGTTACGGCCGGGGAGCTGTTTTTT	CASSEHGVTAGELFF	TRBV5-8	TRBJ2-2	-	-